This TCR beta chain was found in a study of T cell responses to AZD1222 COVID-19 vaccine. The CDR3 spans 14 residues. V dropped 6 bases and J dropped 5; count of bases not matched to a gene: 8. Germline CDR1 is MNHNY and CDR2 is SVGAGI (reference sequence). Study findings and constraints: Females outnumbered males among donors, who were mostly white British; clonal diversity was possibly underestimated. Spike-wide coverage was observed for vaccine-associated CD4 TCRs, with dominant responses at 160-218 and 743-854. Repertoire collection took place solely once the T cell response had peaked.

With respect to this clone: No antigen is known for it.

TCRdb keeps only in-frame clones here, not all; method: immunoSEQ multiplex PCR. The table includes approximately 100,000 clones, about 89% detected once. Doses given second, at about 4 or about 12 weeks, were pooled. The origin of this receptor is an adult who received the AZD1222 COVID-19 vaccine. The sample in question was peripheral blood, obtained 28 days after the second AZD1222 dose. V and J are TRBV6-6 and TRBJ1-2; TRBD1 matches at 8 bases. The CDR3 spells CASRSSTGDYGYTF. CDR3 nucleotides: TGTGCCAGCAGATCCTCGACAGGGGATTATGGCTACACCTTC.